This is a list of T cell receptor beta chains from one sample in a study of monozygotic twins with inflammatory bowel disease. TCRdb re-called the 5' RACE reads; one entry per CDR3 protein, DNA not given. Here the sample table reports more than 300,000 distinct CDR3 sequences. Sequenced input: blood. These receptors came from a human donor with ulcerative colitis or Crohn's disease, or a healthy co-twin of an affected twin (not recorded which). CDR3s include the opening cysteine and the closing phenylalanine or tryptophan. Each record gives: V gene, J gene, CDR3 protein.

TRBV7-2	TRBJ2-3	CASSRGGFRNTQYF
TRBV20-1	TRBJ1-5	CSASENPTIDSIRLGDQPQHF
TRBV20-1	TRBJ2-1	CSAIWQSYNEQFF
TRBV5-1	TRBJ1-1	CASSSSPGSAEAFF
TRBV6-1	TRBJ1-2	CASSEFIDRTRGLSGYTF
TRBV5-1	TRBJ1-1	CASSSQGANTEAFF
TRBV7-9	TRBJ2-3	CASRSGLDKSSTDTQYF
TRBV7-9	TRBJ2-1	CASSLGGWQFF
TRBV7-9	TRBJ2-7	CASSQPTDFSSYEQYF
TRBV11-2	TRBJ2-6	CASVHPGQGAQGANVLTF
TRBV29-1	TRBJ1-2	CSVVGTGGSGYGYTF
TRBV7-3	TRBJ2-2	CASSSGQANTGELFF
TRBV9	TRBJ1-3	CASSPIWGPGNTIYF
TRBV12-3/TRBV12-4	TRBJ2-1	CASTLGRRGNEQFF
TRBV20-1	TRBJ2-5	CSAPTGFFGPQQETQYF
TRBV14	TRBJ2-7	CASSQDFGVGEQYF
TRBV9	TRBJ2-7	CASSVAGGGAYEQYF
TRBV14	TRBJ1-6	CASSPRKGWNSPLHF
TRBV12-3/TRBV12-4	TRBJ2-5	CASSLVRSETQYF
TRBV7-2	TRBJ1-2	CASSLVGWNYGYTF
TRBV20-1	TRBJ2-7	CSARVWTGMYEQYF
TRBV6-2/TRBV6-3	TRBJ1-5	CASSQDRDGQPQHF
TRBV4-1	TRBJ2-7	CASSQSRGTYEQYF
TRBV19	TRBJ2-3	CASSIYPSRGGRDTQYF
TRBV24-1	TRBJ2-4	CATSTNLAKNIQYF
TRBV7-9	TRBJ2-2	CASSLAWTTNTGELFF
TRBV7-2	TRBJ2-5	CASSFKQGDQETQYF
TRBV20-1	TRBJ1-5	CSARTKRRGYGNQPQHF
TRBV7-8	TRBJ2-7	CASSLARGGQKQYF
TRBV7-2	TRBJ2-5	CASSLRGGIQETQYF
TRBV5-1	TRBJ2-2	CASSLAWETTGELFF
TRBV7-3	TRBJ2-1	CASSLGLGGNLYLHNNEQFF
TRBV7-9	TRBJ2-5	CASSLERPIQETQYF
TRBV29-1	TRBJ1-6	CSPRRSGGNSPLHF
TRBV6-4	TRBJ2-1	CASSDGQGLPNEQFF
TRBV29-1	TRBJ1-4	CSVGRREKLFF
TRBV9	TRBJ2-7	CASSVRQEPYEQYF
TRBV6-2/TRBV6-3	TRBJ2-1	CASSYWEDRGGKGTYNEQFF
TRBV29-1	TRBJ2-7	CSVVSWASYEQYF
TRBV7-2	TRBJ2-3	CASTRKGGSDTQYF
TRBV5-1	TRBJ1-1	CASSLETGANTEAFF
TRBV20-1	TRBJ1-2	CSARRTGDYGYTF
TRBV5-1	TRBJ2-2	CASSSPGTSRTGELFF
TRBV7-9	TRBJ1-4	CASSLVGATNEKLFF
TRBV5-1	TRBJ2-2	CASTFVGGRTGELFF
TRBV11-1	TRBJ2-1	CASSLRRSRDRPYNEQFF
TRBV5-4	TRBJ2-7	CASRKTGSSYEQYF
TRBV7-2	TRBJ2-1	CATTGLAGVGEQFF
TRBV7-6	TRBJ2-3	CASSSNRLDTDTQYF
TRBV27	TRBJ2-3	CASSFEGVSTDTQYF
TRBV7-3	TRBJ2-1	CASSLNKGVPGTLHGEQFF
TRBV24-1	TRBJ2-1	CATSDWGQGRENEQFF
TRBV5-1	TRBJ2-2	CASSSGQNTGELFF
TRBV29-1	TRBJ1-1	CSVEGDAPGTEAFF
TRBV9	TRBJ2-3	CASSVGTTTMDYTQYF